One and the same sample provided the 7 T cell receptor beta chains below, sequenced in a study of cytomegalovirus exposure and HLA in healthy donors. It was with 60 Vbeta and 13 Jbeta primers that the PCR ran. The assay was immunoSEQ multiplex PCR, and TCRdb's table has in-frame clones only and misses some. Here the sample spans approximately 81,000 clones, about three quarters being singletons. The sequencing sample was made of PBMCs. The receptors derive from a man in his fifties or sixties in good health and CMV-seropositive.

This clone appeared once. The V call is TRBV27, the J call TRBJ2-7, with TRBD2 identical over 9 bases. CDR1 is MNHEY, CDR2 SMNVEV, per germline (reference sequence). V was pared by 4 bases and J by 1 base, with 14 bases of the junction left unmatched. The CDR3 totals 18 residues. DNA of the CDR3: TGTGCCAGCAGTTACCTGCCAGATAGCGGGAGCCCTTCCTACGAGCAGTACTTC. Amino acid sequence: CASSYLPDSGSPSYEQYF.

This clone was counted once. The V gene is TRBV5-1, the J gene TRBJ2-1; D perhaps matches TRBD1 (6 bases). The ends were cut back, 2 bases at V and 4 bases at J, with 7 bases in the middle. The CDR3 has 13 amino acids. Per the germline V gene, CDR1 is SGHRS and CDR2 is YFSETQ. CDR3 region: CASSFGQYNEQFF. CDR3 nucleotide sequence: TGCGCCAGCAGCTTTGGACAGTACAATGAGCAGTTCTTC.

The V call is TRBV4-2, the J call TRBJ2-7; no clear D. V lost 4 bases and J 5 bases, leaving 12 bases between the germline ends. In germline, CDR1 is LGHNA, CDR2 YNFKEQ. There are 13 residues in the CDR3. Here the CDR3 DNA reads TGTGCCAGCAGCCTCCGGTTAGAGGACGAGCAGTACTTC. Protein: CASSLRLEDEQYF.

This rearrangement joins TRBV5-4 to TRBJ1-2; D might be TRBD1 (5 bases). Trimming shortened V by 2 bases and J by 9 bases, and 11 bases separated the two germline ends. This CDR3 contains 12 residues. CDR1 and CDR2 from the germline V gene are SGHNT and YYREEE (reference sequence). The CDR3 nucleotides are TGTGCCAGCAGCTTCGGAGGGGCGAGCTACACCTTC. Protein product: CASSFGGASYTF.

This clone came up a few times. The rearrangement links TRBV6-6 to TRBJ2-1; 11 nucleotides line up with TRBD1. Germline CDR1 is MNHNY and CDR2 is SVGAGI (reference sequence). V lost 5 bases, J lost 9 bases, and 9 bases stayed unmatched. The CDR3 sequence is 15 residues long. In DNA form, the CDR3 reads TGTGCCAGCAGTAACTACGGGACAGGGGGAGTTGAGCAGTTCTTC. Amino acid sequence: CASSNYGTGGVEQFF.

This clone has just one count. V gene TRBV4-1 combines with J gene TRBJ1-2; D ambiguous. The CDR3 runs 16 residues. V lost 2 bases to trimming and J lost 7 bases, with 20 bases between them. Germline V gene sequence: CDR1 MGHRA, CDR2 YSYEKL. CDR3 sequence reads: CASSQLHLLDNGGYTF. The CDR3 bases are TGCGCCAGCAGCCAATTACACCTGTTAGACAATGGTGGCTACACCTTC.

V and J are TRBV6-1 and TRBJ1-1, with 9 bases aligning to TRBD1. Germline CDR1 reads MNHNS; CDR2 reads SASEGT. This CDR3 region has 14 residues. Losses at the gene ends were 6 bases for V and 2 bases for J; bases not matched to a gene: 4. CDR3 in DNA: TGTGCCAGCAGGCGGACAGGGGTCAACACTGAAGCTTTCTTT. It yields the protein CASRRTGVNTEAFF.